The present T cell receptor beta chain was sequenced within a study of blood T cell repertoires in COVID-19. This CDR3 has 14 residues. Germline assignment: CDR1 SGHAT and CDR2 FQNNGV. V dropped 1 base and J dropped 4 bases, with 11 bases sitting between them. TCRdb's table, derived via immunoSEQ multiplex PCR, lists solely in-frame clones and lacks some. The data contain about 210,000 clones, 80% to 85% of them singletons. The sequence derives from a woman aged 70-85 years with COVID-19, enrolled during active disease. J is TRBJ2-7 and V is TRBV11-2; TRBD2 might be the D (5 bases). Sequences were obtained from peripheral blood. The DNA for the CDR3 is TGTGCCAGCAGCTTAGCGGGGAGACTTTACGAGCAGTACTTC. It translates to CASSLAGRLYEQYF.